Below, 18 T cell receptor beta chains from the same sample are listed, as sequenced in a study of Graves' ophthalmopathy and Graves' hyperthyroidism. RNA transcripts were the source from which TCR beta CDR3 regions were amplified. The authors performed first-round RT-PCR with HTBI primers and then a second-round multiplex PCR. From the multiplex PCR reads, TCRdb called clonotypes with MiXCR, one entry per CDR3 protein. The sample has 350,000 to 400,000 distinct CDR3 sequences; approximately 20% are singletons. The sample comprised peripheral blood. The source of these receptors is a woman in her late teens or twenties with Graves' ophthalmopathy.

There are many counts of this clonotype. The chain has TRBV3-1 and TRBJ2-7; D is uncertain. The CDR3 length is 13 residues. The ends were cut back, 0 bases at V and 7 bases at J, with 10 bases in the middle. In germline, CDR1 is LGHDT, CDR2 YNNKEL (reference sequence). In DNA, the CDR3 is TGTGCCAGCAGCCAAGATCGTGTGGGGGAGCAGTACTTC. Protein product: CASSQDRVGEQYF.

This chain connects TRBV12-3 or TRBV12-4 to TRBJ1-2; 7 bases are a match to TRBD1. J lost 8 bases, V lost 6 bases, and 12 bases had no gene match. The CDR3 covers 14 residues. CDR3 sequence reads: CASSTHRGPRGYTF. The CDR3 nucleotides are TGTGCCAGCAGCACCCACAGGGGCCCGAGAGGCTACACCTTC.

This clonotype was found many times. This chain links TRBV29-1 with TRBJ1-1, with D possibly TRBD1 on 5 matching bases. V lost 7 bases and J 0 bases, leaving 15 bases between the germline ends. The germline CDR1 and CDR2 sequences are SQVTM and ANQGSEA. This CDR3 spans 14 amino acids. The CDR3 is CSALDSLMNTEAFF. CDR3 nucleotide sequence: TGCAGCGCTCTCGACAGCCTAATGAACACTGAAGCTTTCTTT.

This clonotype was seen at least ten times. This rearrangement joins TRBV5-1 to TRBJ2-2, with 9 nucleotides matching TRBD1. This CDR3 comprises 15 residues. Germline V gives CDR1 SGHRS, CDR2 YFSETQ. The V and J ends lost 4 bases and 6 bases, in that order; junction bases with no gene match: 7. CDR3 residues: CASSVRTGVPGELFF. The CDR3 bases are TGCGCCAGCAGCGTAAGGACAGGGGTACCCGGGGAGCTGTTTTTT.

This clonotype showed up many times. The V and J genes are TRBV6-5 and TRBJ1-2, with 8 bases identical to TRBD1. Germline V gives CDR1 MNHEY, CDR2 SVGAGI. The V and J ends lost 7 bases and 1 base, in that order; junction bases with no gene match: 8. The CDR3 covers 15 residues. CDR3 sequence reads: CASTRTGMVNYGYTF. Here the CDR3 DNA reads TGTGCCAGCACAAGGACAGGGATGGTTAACTATGGCTACACCTTC.

This clonotype has a count of ten or more. V usage is TRBV7-2 and J usage is TRBJ2-7; 7 nucleotides agree with TRBD1. Per the germline V gene, CDR1 is SGHTA and CDR2 is FQGNSA. The CDR3 is 15 residues long. The trim removed 5 bases at V and 4 bases at J, leaving 11 bases unmatched. Here the CDR3 reads CASSLVPGTEYEQYF. The CDR3 DNA reads as TGTGCCAGCAGCCTAGTCCCCGGGACAGAGTACGAGCAGTACTTC.

There are many counts of this clonotype. The gene calls are TRBV20-1 and TRBJ2-2; 7 nucleotides agree with TRBD1. Trimming took 0 bases from V and 7 from J; bases not matched to a gene: 2. Per germline, CDR1 DFQATT and CDR2 SNEGSKA (reference sequence). The CDR3 is 13 residues long. CDR3: CSAREQGSGELFF. The CDR3 bases are TGCAGTGCTAGAGAACAGGGGAGCGGGGAGCTGTTTTTT.

This clonotype was seen ten or more times. The chain carries TRBV5-1 and TRBJ2-2, with a tentative D call TRBD2 (5 bases). This CDR3 is 13 amino acids long. Germline CDR1 SGHRS, CDR2 YFSETQ. The V end lost 6 bases, the J end lost 2 bases, and 8 bases lay between the germline ends. The CDR3 protein is CASMSGNTGELFF. The CDR3 DNA reads as TGCGCCAGCATGAGCGGAAACACCGGGGAGCTGTTTTTT. Full variable domain (rest looked up from reference TRBV5-1 and TRBJ2-2): KAGVTQTPRYLIKTRGQQVTLSCSPISGHRSVSWYQQTPGQGLQFLFEYFSETQRNKGNFPGRFSGRQFSNSRSEMNVSTLELGDSALYLCASMSGNTGELFFGEGSRLTVL.

This clonotype has a count of ten or more. V and J are TRBV5-1 and TRBJ2-5, with TRBD1 as a possible D gene (6 bases). V was clipped by 4 bases and J by 0 bases, with 16 bases between them. Germline V gene lookup returns CDR1 SGHRS and CDR2 YFSETQ. CDR3 size: 16 residues. The CDR3 DNA is TGCGCCAGCAGCCGAAGCCGGACAGAGAACCAAGAGACCCAGTACTTC. Amino acid sequence: CASSRSRTENQETQYF.

At least ten counts were recorded for this clonotype. V and J are TRBV7-2 and TRBJ2-7; TRBD2 agrees at 16 bases. Losses at the gene ends were 5 bases for V and 6 bases for J; bases not matched to a gene: 4. Germline assignment: CDR1 SGHTA and CDR2 FQGNSA. The CDR3 consists of 15 residues. The CDR3 is CASSGGTSGRVEQYF. As DNA, the CDR3 is TGTGCCAGCAGCGGAGGGACTAGCGGGAGGGTCGAGCAGTACTTC.

J is TRBJ1-5 and V is TRBV20-1; D is unclear. Germline assignment: CDR1 DFQATT and CDR2 SNEGSKA (reference sequence). The CDR3 spans 14 residues. V shed 6 bases and J shed 1 base, with 13 bases lying between them. CDR3 in amino acids: CSAPVVESNQPQHF. The CDR3 DNA reads as TGCAGTGCCCCCGTCGTCGAAAGCAATCAGCCCCAGCATTTT.

In this sample, this clonotype turned up many times. The rearrangement joins TRBV28 to TRBJ1-5; unclear D gene. The CDR3 is 15 residues long. Germline CDR1 and CDR2: MDHEN and SYDVKM. The V gene lost 2 bases and the J gene lost 1 base, with 9 bases spanning the gap. CDR3 sequence reads: CASSLGGMSNQPQHF. CDR3 DNA: TGTGCCAGCAGTTTAGGAGGGATGAGCAATCAGCCCCAGCATTTT.

This clonotype showed up many times. This chain joins TRBV15 and TRBJ2-7; D tentatively reads TRBD1 or TRBD2 (5 bases each). This CDR3 spans 15 amino acids. Germline V lookup: CDR1 LNHNV, CDR2 YYDKDF (reference sequence). The V gene lost 0 bases and the J gene lost 2 bases, with 11 bases spanning the gap. CDR3 DNA sequence: TGTGCCACCAGCAGAGATGGGCAGGGAGCCTACGAGCAGTACTTC. Amino acids: CATSRDGQGAYEQYF.

Ten or more counts support this clonotype. The CDR3 coding sequence is TGTGCCAGCGGTGGGCCATACGAGCAGTACTTC. It specifies CASGGPYEQYF. J is TRBJ2-7 and V is TRBV28; D not certain. Germline values: CDR1 MDHEN, CDR2 SYDVKM. The CDR3 is 11 amino acids. V was pared by 8 bases and J by 4 bases, with 9 bases between.

At least ten counts were recorded for this clonotype. The rearrangement joins TRBV15 to TRBJ1-1; D unresolved. This CDR3 spans 15 amino acids. V was clipped by 0 bases and J by 8 bases, with 16 bases between them. Germline CDR1 is LNHNV and CDR2 is YYDKDF (reference sequence). Written as DNA, the CDR3 is TGTGCCACCAGCAGAGATTGGACCAACCAAAACGAAGCTTTCTTT. Translation: CATSRDWTNQNEAFF.

The chain recombines TRBV4-2 with TRBJ2-7, with a possible D match to TRBD2 (6 bases). Trimming took 0 bases from V and 0 from J, leaving 12 bases between them. In germline, CDR1 is LGHNA, CDR2 YNFKEQ. There are 16 residues in the CDR3. The CDR3 here is CASSQDSERASYEQYF. In nucleotides, the CDR3 is TGTGCCAGCAGCCAAGATTCGGAGCGGGCCTCCTACGAGCAGTACTTC.

In its sample, this clonotype was seen many times. V usage is TRBV6-2 or TRBV6-3 and J usage is TRBJ1-1; D gene uncertain. V was cut by 0 bases and J by 8 bases, with 7 bases left in between. The germline V gene has CDR1 MNHEY and CDR2 SVGEGT. The CDR3 extends over 12 amino acids. This CDR3 reads CASSYSLTEAFF. The CDR3 DNA reads as TGTGCCAGCAGTTACTCATTAACCGAAGCTTTCTTT.

Many counts were recorded for this clonotype. The V and J genes are TRBV27 and TRBJ2-7; 7 nucleotides line up with TRBD1. CDR1 MNHEY and CDR2 SMNVEV come from the germline V gene (reference sequence). The V gene end was trimmed by 5 bases and the J gene end by 2 bases; junction bases not matched to a gene: 12. The CDR3 spans 16 residues. In DNA, the CDR3 is TGTGCCAGCAGTCCACACAGGGGTTCGGGAACCTACGAGCAGTACTTC. It is translated as CASSPHRGSGTYEQYF.